The TCR beta chain described here comes from a study of technical replicates of blood from a few donors. This CDR3 is built from 17 residues. V shed 5 bases, J shed 1 base, and the junction held 8 bases outside the gene matches. CDR1 and CDR2 (germline): SGHRS, YFSETQ. TCRdb keeps only in-frame clones here, not all; method: immunoSEQ multiplex PCR. The table includes roughly 67,000 clones, 95% to 98% detected once. What was sequenced was T cells isolated from PBMCs. The sequence was obtained from a human donor in good health. This chain connects TRBV5-1 to TRBJ2-1, with TRBD2 identical over 11 bases. The CDR3 nucleotides are TGCGCCAGCAGTTTCGCACTAGCGGGAGCGTCCTACAATGAGCAGTTCTTC. Protein sequence: CASSFALAGASYNEQFF.